Given below is one T cell receptor beta chain in context. The CDR3 runs 13 residues. V was cut by 1 base and J by 4 bases, with 5 bases left in between. Germline lookup yields CDR1 SGHTA and CDR2 FQGNSA. The data were obtained in a study of T cell clones after liver transplantation. Study background: Three of the eight recipients were HCV-positive; the rest had non-autoimmune, non-viral transplant indications.

TCRdb's table, derived via immunoSEQ multiplex PCR, lists solely in-frame clones and lacks some. This table has 7,500 to 10,000 clones, 78% appearing once. This TCR derives from a human patient who received a liver transplant. Some T cells may be the graft donor's. This sample comprised CD8+ T cells from blood, obtained at the 22-month timepoint. The V and J genes are TRBV7-2 and TRBJ2-1; D remains unclear. This CDR3 is CASSLEQYNEQFF. The CDR3 region has the DNA TGTGCCAGCAGCTTAGAACAGTACAATGAGCAGTTCTTC.